Shown below are 4 T cell receptor beta chains from a single sample sequenced in a study of CD8 T cells in ankylosing spondylitis. Each CDR3 protein gets one entry after TCRdb re-called the 5' RACE reads with MiXCR. The table records approximately 240,000 distinct CDR3 sequences, roughly a tenth of them present only once. The specimen was blood, either unsorted or a sorted T cell fraction (not recorded which). These receptors came from a male donor with ankylosing spondylitis or in good health (not recorded which).

This clonotype was detected ten times or more. The chain is built from TRBV4-1 and TRBJ1-1, with D uncertain. CDR1 is MGHRA, CDR2 YSYEKL, per germline. V lost 0 bases and J lost 5, with 13 bases in between. The CDR3 runs to 15 residues. The CDR3 loop reads CASSQESGVRTEAFF. The CDR3 DNA follows: TGCGCCAGCAGCCAAGAGTCTGGGGTAAGGACTGAAGCTTTCTTT.

This clonotype was counted at least ten times. V and J are TRBV7-8 and TRBJ1-4; weak D call: TRBD1 (6 bases). Trimming removed 1 base at V and 10 bases at J, with 16 bases between. The germline CDR1 and CDR2 sequences are SGHVS and FQNEAQ. This CDR3 is built from 15 residues. This CDR3 reads CASSLGGPLGGKLFF. In nucleotides, the CDR3 is TGTGCCAGCAGCTTAGGGGGGCCCCTCGGGGGAAAACTGTTTTTT. Full variable domain (remainder filled in from reference TRBV7-8 and TRBJ1-4): GAGVSQSPRYKVAKRGQDVALRCDPISGHVSLFWYQQALGQGPEFLTYFQNEAQLDKSGLPSDRFFAERPEGSVSTLKIQRTQQEDSAVYLCASSLGGPLGGKLFFGSGTQLSVL.

This chain joins TRBV11-2 and TRBJ1-1; the match to TRBD1 covers 7 bases. Per the germline V gene, CDR1 is SGHAT and CDR2 is FQNNGV. V lost 8 bases to trimming and J lost 2 bases; unmatched junction nucleotides: 8. CDR3 length equals 14 residues. CDR3 DNA: TGTGCCAGCGGACAAACAGGGGTTAACACTGAAGCTTTCTTT. The encoded protein is CASGQTGVNTEAFF.

This clonotype was picked up many times. The chain combines TRBV20-1 with TRBJ2-3; 12 bases are a match to TRBD2. From germline, CDR1 is DFQATT and CDR2 SNEGSKA (reference sequence). With 5 bases clipped from V and 3 bases from J, the junction kept 9 bases outside the gene matches. The CDR3 runs 16 residues. The CDR3 coding sequence is TGCAGTGCTCCTAACCTAGCGGGAGGGTCTACAGATACGCAGTATTTT. Its protein product is CSAPNLAGGSTDTQYF.